Shown below are 3 T cell receptor beta chains from a single sample sequenced in a study of blood T cell repertoires in COVID-19. TCRdb keeps only in-frame clones here, not all; method: immunoSEQ multiplex PCR. Here the sample spans some 220,000 clones, around 80% being singletons. Sequenced material: peripheral blood. The receptors shown here come from a woman older than 75 with active or convalescent COVID-19.

This clone was seen just once. As DNA, the CDR3 is TGTGCCAGTAGTTCGGGGACATTAGGGACGCAGTATTTT. Amino acid sequence: CASSSGTLGTQYF. V and J are TRBV19 and TRBJ2-3; the D gene is possibly TRBD1 (6 bases). V was trimmed by 5 bases and J by 9 bases, leaving 15 bases between them. The CDR3 covers 13 residues. The V gene's germline CDR1 is LNHDA and CDR2 SQIVND (reference sequence).

This sequence joins TRBV18 and TRBJ1-4; TRBD1 aligns across 10 bases. Germline CDR1 KGHSH, CDR2 LQKENI. This CDR3 has 15 amino acids. Unmatched junction bases numbered 6, after V lost 4 bases and J lost 7 bases. CDR3 DNA sequence: TGTGCCAGCTCACGATGGGACAGGGGAGGTGAAAAACTGTTTTTT. Its translation: CASSRWDRGGEKLFF.

The chain employs TRBV4-2 and TRBJ2-3; TRBD2 agrees at 10 bases. The CDR3 totals 19 residues. The V gene's germline CDR1 is LGHNA and CDR2 YNFKEQ. The junction had 17 bases not matched to a gene; V was cut back by 6 bases and J by 2 bases. The CDR3 DNA reads as TGTGCCAGCAGTTACCCCAGCCGAATAGCGGGGGGTTTCACAGATACGCAGTATTTT. Protein product: CASSYPSRIAGGFTDTQYF.